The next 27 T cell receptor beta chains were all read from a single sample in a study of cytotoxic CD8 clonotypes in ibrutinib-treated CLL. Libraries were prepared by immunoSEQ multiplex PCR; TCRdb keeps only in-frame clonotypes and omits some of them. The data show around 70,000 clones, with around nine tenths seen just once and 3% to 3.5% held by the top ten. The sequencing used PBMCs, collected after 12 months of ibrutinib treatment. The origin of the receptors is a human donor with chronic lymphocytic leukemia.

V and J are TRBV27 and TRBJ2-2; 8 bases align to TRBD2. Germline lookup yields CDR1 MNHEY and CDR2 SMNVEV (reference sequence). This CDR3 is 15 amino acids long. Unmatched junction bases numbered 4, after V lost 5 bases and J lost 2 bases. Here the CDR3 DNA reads TGTGCCAGCAGTCCCGGGACTAGAAACACCGGGGAGCTGTTTTTT. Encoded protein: CASSPGTRNTGELFF.

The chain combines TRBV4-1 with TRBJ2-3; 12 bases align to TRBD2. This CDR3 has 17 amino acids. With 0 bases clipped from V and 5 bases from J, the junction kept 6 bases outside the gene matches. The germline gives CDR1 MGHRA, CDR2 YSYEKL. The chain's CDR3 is CASSQEPSGRAQDTQYF. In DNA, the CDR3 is TGCGCCAGCAGCCAAGAGCCTAGCGGGAGGGCCCAAGATACGCAGTATTTT.

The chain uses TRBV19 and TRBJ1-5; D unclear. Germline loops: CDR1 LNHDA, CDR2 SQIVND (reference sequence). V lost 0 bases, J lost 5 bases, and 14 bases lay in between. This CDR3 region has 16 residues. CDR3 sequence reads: CASSIEAVTNYQPQHF. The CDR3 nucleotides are TGTGCCAGTAGTATAGAGGCCGTCACTAATTATCAGCCCCAGCATTTT.

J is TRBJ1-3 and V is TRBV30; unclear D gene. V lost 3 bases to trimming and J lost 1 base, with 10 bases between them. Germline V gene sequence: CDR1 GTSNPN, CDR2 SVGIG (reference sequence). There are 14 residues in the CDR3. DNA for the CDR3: TGTGCCTGGAGCTCCTCCATTTCTGGAAACACCATATATTTT. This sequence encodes CAWSSSISGNTIYF.

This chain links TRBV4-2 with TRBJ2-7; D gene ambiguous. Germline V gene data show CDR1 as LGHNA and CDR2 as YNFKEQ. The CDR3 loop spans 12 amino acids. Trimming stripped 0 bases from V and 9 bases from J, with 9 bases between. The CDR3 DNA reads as TGTGCCAGCAGCCAAGAGGGCCAGGTGCAGTACTTC. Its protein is CASSQEGQVQYF.

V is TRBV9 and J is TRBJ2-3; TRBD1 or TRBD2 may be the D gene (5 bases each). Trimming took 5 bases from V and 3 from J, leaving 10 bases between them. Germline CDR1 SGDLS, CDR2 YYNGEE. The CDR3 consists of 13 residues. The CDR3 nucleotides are TGTGCCAGCAGTACGGGGCGGACAGATACGCAGTATTTT. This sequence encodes CASSTGRTDTQYF.

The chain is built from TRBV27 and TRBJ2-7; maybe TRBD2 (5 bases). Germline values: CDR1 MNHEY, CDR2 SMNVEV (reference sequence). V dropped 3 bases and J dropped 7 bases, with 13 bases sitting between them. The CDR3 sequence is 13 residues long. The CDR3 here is CASSLSPRGEQYF. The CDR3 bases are TGTGCCAGCAGTTTGAGCCCCCGCGGGGAGCAGTACTTC.

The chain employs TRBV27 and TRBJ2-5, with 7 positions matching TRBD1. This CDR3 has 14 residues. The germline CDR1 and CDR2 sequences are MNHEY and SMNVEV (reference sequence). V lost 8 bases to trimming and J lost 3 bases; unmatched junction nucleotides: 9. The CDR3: CASALKGAKETQYF. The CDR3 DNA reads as TGTGCCAGCGCTCTGAAGGGGGCGAAAGAGACCCAGTACTTC.

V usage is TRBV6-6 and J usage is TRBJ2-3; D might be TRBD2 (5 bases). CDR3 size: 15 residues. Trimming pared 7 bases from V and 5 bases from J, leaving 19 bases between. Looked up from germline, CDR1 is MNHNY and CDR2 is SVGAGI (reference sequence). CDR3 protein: CASTTGSSTVDTQYF. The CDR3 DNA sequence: TGTGCCAGCACCACGGGATCCAGCACAGTAGATACGCAGTATTTT.

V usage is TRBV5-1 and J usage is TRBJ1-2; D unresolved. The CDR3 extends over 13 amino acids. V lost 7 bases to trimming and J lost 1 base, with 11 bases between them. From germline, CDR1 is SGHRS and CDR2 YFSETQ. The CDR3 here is CASDFDGNYGYTF. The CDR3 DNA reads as TGCGCCAGCGACTTCGACGGTAACTATGGCTACACCTTC.

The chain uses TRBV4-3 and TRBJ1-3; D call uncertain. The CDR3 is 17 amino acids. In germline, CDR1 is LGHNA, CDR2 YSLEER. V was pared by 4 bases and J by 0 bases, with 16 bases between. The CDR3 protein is CASSPALVRGSGNTIYF. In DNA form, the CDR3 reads TGCGCCAGCAGCCCGGCCCTTGTCCGGGGCTCTGGAAACACCATATATTTT.

CDR3 region: CASSGGNAWGYTF. For the CDR3, the DNA is TGTGCCAGCAGCGGGGGGAACGCCTGGGGCTACACCTTC. This chain connects TRBV5-6 to TRBJ1-2; maybe TRBD1 (5 bases). The length of the CDR3 is 13 residues. Germline values: CDR1 SGHDT, CDR2 YYEEEE. V was pared by 4 bases and J by 8 bases, with 15 bases between.

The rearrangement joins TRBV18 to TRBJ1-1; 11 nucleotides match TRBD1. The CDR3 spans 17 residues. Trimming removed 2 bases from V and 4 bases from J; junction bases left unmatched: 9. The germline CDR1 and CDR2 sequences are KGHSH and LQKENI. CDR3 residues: CASSPSGTGGLSTEAFF. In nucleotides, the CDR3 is TGTGCCAGCTCACCATCCGGGACAGGGGGGTTGAGCACTGAAGCTTTCTTT.

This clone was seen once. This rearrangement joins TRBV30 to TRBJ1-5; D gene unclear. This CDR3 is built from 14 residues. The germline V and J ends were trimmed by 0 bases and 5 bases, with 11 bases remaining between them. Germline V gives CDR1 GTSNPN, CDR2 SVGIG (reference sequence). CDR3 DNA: TGTGCCTGGAGTGTAGGGCTTATGGATCAGCCCCAGCATTTT. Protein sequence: CAWSVGLMDQPQHF.

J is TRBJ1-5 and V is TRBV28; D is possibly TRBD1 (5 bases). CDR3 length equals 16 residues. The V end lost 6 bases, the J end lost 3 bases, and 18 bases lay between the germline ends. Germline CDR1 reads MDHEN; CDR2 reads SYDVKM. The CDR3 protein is CASSLGAGGLNQPQHF. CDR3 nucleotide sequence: TGTGCCAGCAGCCTAGGGGCCGGGGGTCTCAATCAGCCCCAGCATTTT.

The CDR3 nucleotides are TGCAGCGTTGTACAGGGGGCATCCGGGGAAAAACTGTTTTTT. Its protein is CSVVQGASGEKLFF. The chain is built from TRBV29-1 and TRBJ1-4; TRBD1 agrees at 9 bases. J was trimmed by 8 bases and V by 4 bases; bases with no gene match: 8. CDR3 length equals 14 residues. Germline assignment: CDR1 SQVTM and CDR2 ANQGSEA.

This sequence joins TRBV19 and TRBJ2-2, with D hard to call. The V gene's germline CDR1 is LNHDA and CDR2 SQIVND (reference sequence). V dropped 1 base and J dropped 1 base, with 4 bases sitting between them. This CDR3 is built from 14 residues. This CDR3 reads CASSIGRNTGELFF. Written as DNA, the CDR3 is TGTGCCAGTAGTATAGGCAGGAACACCGGGGAGCTGTTTTTT.

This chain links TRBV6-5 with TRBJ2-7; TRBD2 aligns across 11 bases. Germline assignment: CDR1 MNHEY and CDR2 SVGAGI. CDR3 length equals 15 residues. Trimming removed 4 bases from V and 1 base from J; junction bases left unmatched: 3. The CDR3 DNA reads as TGTGCCAGCAGTTCCCCTAGCGGGAGGTCCTACGAGCAGTACTTC. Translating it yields CASSSPSGRSYEQYF.

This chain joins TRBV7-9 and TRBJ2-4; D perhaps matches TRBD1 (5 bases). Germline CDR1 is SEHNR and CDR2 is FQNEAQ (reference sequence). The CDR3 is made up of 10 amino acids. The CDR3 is CRGPKNIQYF. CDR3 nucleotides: TGTAGGGGTCCCAAAAACATTCAGTACTTC.

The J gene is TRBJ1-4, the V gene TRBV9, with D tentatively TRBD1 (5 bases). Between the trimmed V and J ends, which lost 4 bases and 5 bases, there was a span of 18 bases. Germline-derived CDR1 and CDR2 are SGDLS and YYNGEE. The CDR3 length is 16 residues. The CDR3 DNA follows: TGTGCCAGCAGCCCGCGGGGAGGACAATTAAATGAAAAACTGTTTTTT. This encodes CASSPRGGQLNEKLFF.

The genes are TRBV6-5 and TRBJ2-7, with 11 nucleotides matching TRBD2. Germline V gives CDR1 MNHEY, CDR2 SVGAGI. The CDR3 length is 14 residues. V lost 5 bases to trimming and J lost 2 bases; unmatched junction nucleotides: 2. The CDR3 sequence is CASSKTSGAYEQYF. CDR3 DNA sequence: TGTGCCAGCAGTAAGACTAGCGGGGCCTACGAGCAGTACTTC.

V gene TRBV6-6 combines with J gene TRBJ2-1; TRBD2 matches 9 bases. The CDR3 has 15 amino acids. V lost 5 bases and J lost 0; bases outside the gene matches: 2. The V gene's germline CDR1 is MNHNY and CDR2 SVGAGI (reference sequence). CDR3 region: CASSGAGGSYNEQFF. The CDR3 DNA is TGTGCCAGCAGTGGAGCGGGAGGCTCCTACAATGAGCAGTTCTTC.

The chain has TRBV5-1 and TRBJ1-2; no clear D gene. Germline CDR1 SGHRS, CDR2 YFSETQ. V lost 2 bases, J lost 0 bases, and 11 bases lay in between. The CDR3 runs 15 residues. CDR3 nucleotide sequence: TGCGCCAGCAGCTTAAACACAGAACCTAACTATGGCTACACCTTC. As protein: CASSLNTEPNYGYTF.

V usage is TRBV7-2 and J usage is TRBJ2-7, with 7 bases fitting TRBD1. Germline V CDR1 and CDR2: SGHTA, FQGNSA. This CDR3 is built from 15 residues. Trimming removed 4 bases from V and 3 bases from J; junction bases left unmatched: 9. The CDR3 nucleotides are TGTGCCAGCAGCTCTTACAGGGGTGAAAACTACGAGCAGTACTTC. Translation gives CASSSYRGENYEQYF.

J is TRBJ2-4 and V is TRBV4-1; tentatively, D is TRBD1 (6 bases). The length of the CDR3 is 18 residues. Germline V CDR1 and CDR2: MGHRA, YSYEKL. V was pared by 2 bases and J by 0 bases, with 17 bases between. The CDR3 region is CASSQNPPQGSAKNIQYF. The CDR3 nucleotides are TGCGCCAGCAGCCAAAACCCCCCACAGGGTTCAGCCAAAAACATTCAGTACTTC.

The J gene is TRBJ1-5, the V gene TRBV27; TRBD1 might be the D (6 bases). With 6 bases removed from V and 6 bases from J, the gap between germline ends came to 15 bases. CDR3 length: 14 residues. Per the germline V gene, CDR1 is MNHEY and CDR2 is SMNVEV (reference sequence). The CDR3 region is CASSRNRVGQPQHF. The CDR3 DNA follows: TGTGCCAGCAGCCGCAACAGGGTTGGTCAGCCCCAGCATTTT.

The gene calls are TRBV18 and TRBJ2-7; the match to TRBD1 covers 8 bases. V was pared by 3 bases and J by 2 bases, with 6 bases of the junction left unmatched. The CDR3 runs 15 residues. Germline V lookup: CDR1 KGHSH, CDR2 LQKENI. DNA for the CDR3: TGTGCCAGCTCACCTGGGACAGGTGGGACCTACGAGCAGTACTTC. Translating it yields CASSPGTGGTYEQYF.